Each of the 19 T cell receptor beta chains below was sequenced from the same sample in a study of blood T cell repertoires in COVID-19. The assay was immunoSEQ multiplex PCR, and TCRdb's table has in-frame clones only and misses some. This sample yields 110,000 or so clones, of which around 89% are seen a single time; less than 30% belongs to the top ten. Sequencing used peripheral blood. The receptors were sampled from a man between 70 and 80 years old with active or convalescent COVID-19.

The V gene is TRBV5-1, the J gene TRBJ1-5, with D perhaps matching TRBD1 (6 bases). V was pared by 3 bases and J by 9 bases, with 13 bases between. CDR1 and CDR2 from the germline V gene are SGHRS and YFSETQ. The CDR3 runs to 13 residues. In DNA form, the CDR3 reads TGCGCCAGCAGCTCGACAGGTCTGGGGCCCCAGCATTTT. Amino acid sequence: CASSSTGLGPQHF.

The V and J genes are TRBV11-2 and TRBJ1-2, with D possibly TRBD1 on 6 matching bases. V dropped 6 bases and J dropped 3 bases, with 20 bases sitting between them. This CDR3 spans 16 amino acids. Looked up from germline, CDR1 is SGHAT and CDR2 is FQNNGV. The chain's CDR3 is CASRRLGAGDDYGYTF. As DNA, the CDR3 is TGTGCCAGCAGGCGGCTTGGAGCAGGGGATGACTATGGCTACACCTTC.

The rearrangement joins TRBV27 to TRBJ1-4; 9 nucleotides match TRBD1. There are 16 residues in the CDR3. The V gene end was trimmed by 4 bases and the J gene end by 8 bases; junction bases not matched to a gene: 11. Germline values: CDR1 MNHEY, CDR2 SMNVEV (reference sequence). Written as DNA, the CDR3 is TGTGCCAGCAGTTCCCTGGGACAGGGTGGTGGGGAAAAACTGTTTTTT. Its protein is CASSSLGQGGGEKLFF.

The rearrangement links TRBV7-9 to TRBJ1-6; D gene unclear. Germline values: CDR1 SEHNR, CDR2 FQNEAQ (reference sequence). There are 16 residues in the CDR3. The germline V and J ends were trimmed by 1 base and 0 bases, with 7 bases remaining between them. The CDR3 region is CASSLGGSSYNSPLHF. DNA of the CDR3: TGTGCCAGCAGCTTAGGTGGGAGCTCCTATAATTCACCCCTCCACTTT.

V usage is TRBV21-1 and J usage is TRBJ2-7; whether TRBD1, the table's D call, matches the DNA was not checked. TRBV21-1 is a known pseudogene. This CDR3 comprises 19 residues. CDR3 region: CASSKSLAGQGASAYEQYF. DNA of the CDR3: TGTGCCAGCAGCAAATCCTTAGCAGGGCAGGGGGCTAGCGCCTACGAGCAGTACTTC.

This chain joins TRBV24-1 and TRBJ2-6, with TRBD1 matching over 7 bases. The CDR3 is 17 residues long. CDR1 KGHDR and CDR2 SFDVKD come from the germline V gene. J gave up 0 bases and V 5 bases, and 6 bases lay outside the gene matches. The CDR3, as DNA: TGTGCCACCAGTGGCCGGGACAGAGCCTCTGGGGCCAACGTCCTGACTTTC. It specifies CATSGRDRASGANVLTF.

V usage is TRBV5-1 and J usage is TRBJ2-5; 12 positions agree with TRBD2. Trimming cost V 1 base and J 3 bases; bases outside gene matches: 4. Germline V CDR1 and CDR2: SGHRS, YFSETQ. This CDR3 spans 16 amino acids. The CDR3 bases are TGCGCCAGCAGCTTGCTACTAGCGGGAGGTGAAGAGACCCAGTACTTC. It codes for CASSLLLAGGEETQYF.

The CDR3 DNA sequence: TGCGCCAGCAGCTGGGACAGCCATAGCAATCAGCCCCAGCATTTT. Protein sequence: CASSWDSHSNQPQHF. The chain recombines TRBV5-1 with TRBJ1-5; the match to TRBD1 covers 7 bases. This CDR3 spans 15 amino acids. The ends lost 3 bases at V and 0 bases at J; junction bases unmatched: 3. CDR1 SGHRS and CDR2 YFSETQ come from the germline V gene.

The genes are TRBV5-6 and TRBJ1-2, with D perhaps matching TRBD1 (5 bases). V was clipped by 6 bases and J by 3 bases, with 15 bases between them. The CDR3 has 14 residues. The germline V gene encodes CDR1 SGHDT and CDR2 YYEEEE. DNA for the CDR3: TGTGCCAGCACCCATCCGGGGGTGGACTATGGCTACACCTTC. Its protein product is CASTHPGVDYGYTF.

J is TRBJ1-1 and V is TRBV10-3, with TRBD1 identical over 9 bases. Germline V gene data show CDR1 as ENHRY and CDR2 as SYGVKD. V trimming: 7 bases; J trimming: 4 bases; junction bases outside the gene matches: 7. The CDR3 has 14 residues. The CDR3 sequence is CAITSTGGGTEAFF. The CDR3 nucleotides are TGTGCCATCACCTCGACAGGGGGAGGCACTGAAGCTTTCTTT.

V usage is TRBV13 and J usage is TRBJ2-1, with 10 bases matching TRBD2. With V trimmed by 6 bases and J by 5 bases, 1 base remained unmatched. This CDR3 contains 13 residues. The germline V gene has CDR1 PRHDT and CDR2 FYEKMQ (reference sequence). The CDR3 nucleotides read TGTGCCAGCAGAGCGGGAGGGGACAATGAGCAGTTCTTC. Translating gives CASRAGGDNEQFF. Filled out from reference TRBV13 and TRBJ2-1, the complete variable domain reads AAGVIQSPRHLIKEKRETATLKCYPIPRHDTVYWYQQGPGQDPQFLISFYEKMQSDKGSIPDRFSAQQFSDYHSELNMSSLELGDSALYFCASRAGGDNEQFFGPGTRLTVL.

The V call is TRBV6-5, the J call TRBJ2-7, with 15 nucleotides matching TRBD2. The CDR3 covers 16 residues. Trimming at V came to 4 bases and at J to 5 bases, leaving 6 bases not matched to a gene. Germline CDR1 is MNHEY and CDR2 is SVGAGI. CDR3 amino acids: CASSSRGTSGRNEQYF. CDR3 coding DNA: TGTGCCAGCAGTTCCCGCGGGACTAGCGGGAGGAACGAGCAGTACTTC.

V is TRBV5-1 and J is TRBJ2-1, with D possibly matching TRBD1 (5 bases). The germline gives CDR1 SGHRS, CDR2 YFSETQ. With 4 bases removed from V and 1 base from J, the gap between germline ends came to 12 bases. CDR3 length equals 15 residues. The CDR3 loop is CASSGTGYSYNEQFF. CDR3 nucleotide sequence: TGCGCCAGCAGCGGAACAGGATATTCCTACAATGAGCAGTTCTTC.

This chain joins TRBV10-3 and TRBJ1-1, with TRBD1 matching over 7 bases. Trimming cost V 2 bases and J 1 base; bases outside gene matches: 1. CDR3 length equals 14 residues. Germline CDR1 and CDR2: ENHRY and SYGVKD. In nucleotides, the CDR3 is TGTGCCATCAGTGAGGGACAGGCGAACACTGAAGCTTTCTTT. Amino acid sequence: CAISEGQANTEAFF.

The chain employs TRBV28 and TRBJ2-7; 11 bases line up with TRBD2. Germline V gene lookup returns CDR1 MDHEN and CDR2 SYDVKM. The CDR3 sequence is 19 residues long. V trimming: 6 bases; J trimming: 0 bases; junction bases outside the gene matches: 16. CDR3 protein: CASRGRGVASGRNSYEQYF. The CDR3 DNA reads as TGTGCCAGCAGGGGCAGGGGAGTAGCTAGCGGGAGGAACTCCTACGAGCAGTACTTC.

This clone was seen once. The genes are TRBV30 and TRBJ2-7; 7 nucleotides agree with TRBD1. V shed 5 bases, J shed 0 bases, and the junction held 7 bases outside the gene matches. Germline values: CDR1 GTSNPN, CDR2 SVGIG (reference sequence). The CDR3 consists of 14 residues. CDR3 in amino acids: CAWHRGTSSYEQYF. In DNA, the CDR3 is TGTGCCTGGCACAGGGGCACGAGCTCCTACGAGCAGTACTTC. Full variable domain (rest looked up from reference TRBV30 and TRBJ2-7): SQTIHQWPATLVQPVGSPLSLECTVEGTSNPNLYWYRQAAGRGLQLLFYSVGIGQISSEVPQNLSASRPQDRQFILSSKKLLLSDSGFYLCAWHRGTSSYEQYFGPGTRLTVT.

The rearrangement uses TRBV19 and TRBJ1-1; D is ambiguous. The V gene's germline CDR1 is LNHDA and CDR2 SQIVND (reference sequence). This CDR3 has 14 amino acids. V was shortened by 1 base and J by 5 bases, with 11 bases between the two germline ends. CDR3 bases: TGTGCCAGTAGTATAGGCCGTGGCAGGACTGAAGCTTTCTTT. Translating gives CASSIGRGRTEAFF.

V gene TRBV28 combines with J gene TRBJ2-1, with 9 nucleotides matching TRBD2. The CDR3 consists of 16 residues. J gave up 4 bases and V 2 bases, and 6 bases lay outside the gene matches. Looked up from germline, CDR1 is MDHEN and CDR2 is SYDVKM. The CDR3 nucleotides read TGTGCCAGCAGTTTACTGACTAGCGGAGGATACAATGAGCAGTTCTTC. Translated: CASSLLTSGGYNEQFF.

The V gene is TRBV5-1, the J gene TRBJ1-4; 8 nucleotides align to TRBD1. The germline V gene encodes CDR1 SGHRS and CDR2 YFSETQ. CDR3 length: 14 residues. V lost 0 bases and J lost 7; bases outside the gene matches: 2. In nucleotides, the CDR3 is TGCGCCAGCAGCTTGGGACAGGGGCCTGAAAAACTGTTTTTT. Amino acids: CASSLGQGPEKLFF.